This TCR beta chain was obtained from a study of tumour-infiltrating T cells in Burkitt lymphoma. About the research overall: Overall and progression-free survival were predicted by productive clonality. Study outcomes and limitations: Public clonotypes, several, appeared across numerous Burkitt lymphoma patients.

Some clones are missing from TCRdb's copy, which holds only in-frame ones; the method was immunoSEQ multiplex PCR. The sample lists approximately 780 clones, less than 25% seen once, with roughly 25% in the top ten. As to this clone: As yet, its antigen is unknown.

The sample taken for sequencing was tumor tissue. This clonotype was sampled from a human donor with Burkitt lymphoma.

In DNA form, the CDR3 reads TGTGCCAGCAGCTCGGGGGGAGGGGCAGGGACAGATACGCAGTATTTT. Residues: CASSSGGGAGTDTQYF. J is TRBJ2-3 and V is TRBV5-4; 7 bases are a match to TRBD2. This CDR3 is 16 amino acids long. Trimming cost V 3 bases and J 3 bases; bases outside gene matches: 10. Germline V gives CDR1 SGHNT, CDR2 YYREEE (reference sequence).